The next 26 T cell receptor beta chains were all read from a single sample in a study of T cell responses to AZD1222 COVID-19 vaccine. Produced via immunoSEQ multiplex PCR; TCRdb's table is partial and in-frame only. The sample lists about 190,000 clones, around 90% occurring once. Specimen: peripheral blood, collected 28 days after the second dose of the MenACWY control vaccine. These receptors were taken from an adult who received the MenACWY meningococcal vaccine as a control.

V usage is TRBV5-1 and J usage is TRBJ1-5; 9 nucleotides line up with TRBD1. Germline-derived CDR1 and CDR2 are SGHRS and YFSETQ. CDR3 length: 15 residues. The V gene end was trimmed by 4 bases and the J gene end by 3 bases; junction bases not matched to a gene: 5. CDR3 DNA: TGCGCCAGCAGCAAGGGACAGGGTGACAATCAGCCCCAGCATTTT. Amino acid sequence: CASSKGQGDNQPQHF.

This chain's CDR3 is CASKSLAGDTGELFF. The DNA for the CDR3 is TGTGCCAGTAAATCCCTAGCGGGAGACACCGGGGAGCTGTTTTTT. J is TRBJ2-2 and V is TRBV19; 10 nucleotides align to TRBD2. Germline V gene sequence: CDR1 LNHDA, CDR2 SQIVND (reference sequence). This CDR3 spans 15 amino acids. With V trimmed by 7 bases and J by 3 bases, 5 bases remained unmatched.

This chain connects TRBV6-5 to TRBJ2-7; tentatively, D is TRBD1 (5 bases). The CDR3 is made up of 11 amino acids. Trimming cost V 9 bases and J 2 bases, with 8 bases left between them. Germline lookup yields CDR1 MNHEY and CDR2 SVGAGI. The CDR3 DNA sequence: TGTGCCAGTCAGGGTGCCTACGAGCAGTACTTC. This codes for CASQGAYEQYF.

This chain joins TRBV9 and TRBJ2-3; tentatively, D is TRBD2 (6 bases). There are 16 residues in the CDR3. From germline, CDR1 is SGDLS and CDR2 YYNGEE. V shed 4 bases and J shed 0 bases, with 15 bases lying between them. CDR3 loop: CASSTGTLSSTDTQYF. The CDR3 nucleotides are TGTGCCAGCAGCACCGGGACTTTATCGAGCACAGATACGCAGTATTTT.

This chain uses TRBV9 with TRBJ2-7; possibly TRBD1 or TRBD2 for D (5 bases each). Germline assignment: CDR1 SGDLS and CDR2 YYNGEE. The CDR3 is made up of 15 amino acids. The ends were cut back, 0 bases at V and 2 bases at J, with 12 bases in the middle. CDR3 DNA: TGTGCCAGCAGCGTAGGGGTGAGGGGAGCCTACGAGCAGTACTTC. Its protein is CASSVGVRGAYEQYF.

The rearrangement uses TRBV25-1 and TRBJ2-5, with a tentative D call TRBD2 (6 bases). From germline, CDR1 is MGHDK and CDR2 SYGVNS. This CDR3 contains 15 residues. V was cut by 4 bases and J by 2 bases, with 14 bases left in between. The DNA for the CDR3 is TGTGCCAGCAGTGGGCCCGGCGGGGTACAAGAGACCCAGTACTTC. Its protein product is CASSGPGGVQETQYF.

V gene TRBV9 combines with J gene TRBJ2-1; the match to TRBD1 covers 10 bases. This CDR3 spans 16 amino acids. With V trimmed by 3 bases and J by 5 bases, 8 bases remained unmatched. Germline-derived CDR1 and CDR2 are SGDLS and YYNGEE. CDR3: CASSDRQGARNNEQFF. The CDR3 bases are TGTGCCAGCAGCGACAGACAGGGGGCGAGGAACAATGAGCAGTTCTTC.

V gene TRBV9 combines with J gene TRBJ2-4; D unresolved. CDR3 length: 15 residues. Trimming cost V 4 bases and J 0 bases, with 11 bases left between them. Germline V CDR1 and CDR2: SGDLS, YYNGEE. CDR3 DNA: TGTGCCAGCAGCCCTCCCGCTATAGCCAAAAACATTCAGTACTTC. Translation gives CASSPPAIAKNIQYF.

The V call is TRBV2, the J call TRBJ2-1; D is uncertain. Looked up from germline, CDR1 is SNHLY and CDR2 is FYNNEI. The CDR3 runs 12 residues. The V and J ends lost 6 bases and 7 bases respectively, with 10 bases between them. This CDR3 reads CASSPESNEQFF. Written as DNA, the CDR3 is TGTGCCAGCAGCCCGGAGAGTAATGAGCAGTTCTTC.

The J gene is TRBJ2-7, the V gene TRBV7-2; D remains unclear. CDR3 length: 12 residues. Trimming stripped 1 base from V and 3 bases from J, with 4 bases between. CDR1 is SGHTA, CDR2 FQGNSA, per germline. The CDR3 DNA follows: TGTGCCAGCAGCTTAGACTACTACGAGCAGTACTTC. This encodes CASSLDYYEQYF.

This clone was observed a few times. The chain has TRBV12-5 and TRBJ2-1, with 10 bases aligning to TRBD2. The CDR3 is made up of 16 amino acids. The germline V gene has CDR1 LGHNT and CDR2 FRNRAP. J gave up 3 bases and V 5 bases, and 7 bases lay outside the gene matches. CDR3 nucleotides: TGTGCTAGTGGTCCCCCCATAGCGGGAGGCTACAATGAGCAGTTCTTC. This encodes CASGPPIAGGYNEQFF. The full variable domain, completed using reference TRBV12-5 and TRBJ2-1, is DARVTQTPRHKVTEMGQEVTMRCQPILGHNTVFWYRQTMMQGLELLAYFRNRAPLDDSGMPKDRFSAEMPDATLATLKIQPSEPRDSAVYFCASGPPIAGGYNEQFFGPGTRLTVL.

As DNA, the CDR3 is TGTGCCAGCAGTCAGGGACTTGCAACTAATGAAAAACTGTTTTTT. Translated: CASSQGLATNEKLFF. The chain carries TRBV6-5 and TRBJ1-4; D may be TRBD1 (5 bases). Trimming pared 5 bases from V and 0 bases from J, leaving 10 bases between. Germline-derived CDR1 and CDR2 are MNHEY and SVGAGI. CDR3 size: 15 residues.

This clone was detected once. V is TRBV3-1 (or the pseudogene TRBV3-2) and J is TRBJ2-7; D remains ambiguous. The germline V and J ends were trimmed by 0 bases and 2 bases, with 8 bases remaining between them. Germline loops: CDR1 LGHDT, CDR2 YNNKEL (reference sequence). The CDR3 totals 14 residues. In DNA, the CDR3 is TGTGCCAGCAGCCAAGATAGAATAACCTACGAGCAGTACTTC. This translates into CASSQDRITYEQYF.

This clone has only one observation. The rearrangement links TRBV12-3 or TRBV12-4 to TRBJ1-2; TRBD1 matches 7 bases. This CDR3 has 12 amino acids. The V and J ends lost 4 bases and 6 bases, in that order; junction bases with no gene match: 2. CDR3 residues: CASSSGQDGYTF. The CDR3 nucleotides read TGTGCCAGCAGTTCCGGACAGGATGGCTACACCTTC.

This clone was detected only once. The rearrangement joins TRBV5-6 to TRBJ2-2; D uncertain. V lost 0 bases and J lost 2, with 11 bases in between. The germline V gene encodes CDR1 SGHDT and CDR2 YYEEEE. There are 16 residues in the CDR3. CDR3 residues: CASSLGRRRNTGELFF. CDR3 bases: TGTGCCAGCAGCTTGGGGAGACGGAGAAACACCGGGGAGCTGTTTTTT.

This clone is a singleton in its sample. This chain uses TRBV3-1 (or the pseudogene TRBV3-2) with TRBJ2-7, with D tentatively TRBD1 or TRBD2 (5 bases each). Germline CDR1 and CDR2: LGHDT and YNNKEL (reference sequence). V was clipped by 2 bases and J by 5 bases, with 16 bases between them. This CDR3 has 15 amino acids. The CDR3 here is CASSQPNVRGNEQYF. DNA for the CDR3: TGTGCCAGCAGCCAACCTAACGTGAGGGGAAACGAGCAGTACTTC.

The rearrangement uses TRBV4-3 and TRBJ2-2; 10 bases fit TRBD2. After removal of 0 bases from V and 3 bases from J, the junction contained 4 bases not matched to a gene. Germline V gene data show CDR1 as LGHNA and CDR2 as YSLEER. The length of the CDR3 is 17 residues. CDR3 nucleotides: TGCGCCAGCAGCCAAGATGGGCTAGCGGGGGACACCGGGGAGCTGTTTTTT. The encoded protein is CASSQDGLAGDTGELFF.

This chain uses TRBV7-2 with TRBJ1-2; D gene ambiguous. V lost 1 base, J lost 8 bases, and 17 bases lay in between. This CDR3 contains 15 residues. The germline gives CDR1 SGHTA, CDR2 FQGNSA. The CDR3 loop reads CASSLGTAGTGGYTF. In DNA, the CDR3 is TGTGCCAGCAGCTTAGGGACGGCTGGTACGGGGGGCTACACCTTC.

V usage is TRBV2 and J usage is TRBJ1-2; a possible D gene is TRBD1 (6 bases). The germline CDR1 and CDR2 sequences are SNHLY and FYNNEI. This CDR3 contains 16 residues. Trimming pared 5 bases from V and 3 bases from J, leaving 19 bases between. The CDR3 protein is CASSQRAGGRYYGYTF. The CDR3 DNA follows: TGTGCCAGCAGTCAAAGGGCCGGGGGGCGCTACTATGGCTACACCTTC.

This sequence joins TRBV11-3 and TRBJ1-1; TRBD1 matches 8 bases. Per the germline V gene, CDR1 is SGHNT and CDR2 is YENEEA. The ends lost 5 bases at V and 5 bases at J; junction bases unmatched: 13. There are 16 residues in the CDR3. CDR3 in amino acids: CASSHVLQGGNTEAFF. The CDR3 DNA is TGTGCCAGCAGCCATGTACTACAGGGGGGGAATACTGAAGCTTTCTTT.

The rearrangement uses TRBV6-2 or TRBV6-3 and TRBJ1-1; a possible D gene is TRBD1 (6 bases). This CDR3 region has 15 residues. V dropped 0 bases and J dropped 0 bases, with 8 bases sitting between them. Germline lookup yields CDR1 MNHEY and CDR2 SVGEGT. CDR3 protein: CASSYSTGMNTEAFF. The DNA of the CDR3 is TGTGCCAGCAGTTACTCGACAGGAATGAACACTGAAGCTTTCTTT.

V gene TRBV19 combines with J gene TRBJ1-4; D call uncertain. The ends were cut back, 3 bases at V and 3 bases at J, with 14 bases in the middle. CDR1 and CDR2 (germline): LNHDA, SQIVND (reference sequence). CDR3 length: 16 residues. CDR3: CASSIGRASANEKLFF. The CDR3 region has the DNA TGTGCCAGTAGTATCGGTAGGGCATCGGCTAATGAAAAACTGTTTTTT.

A single count supports this clone. This chain links TRBV7-2 with TRBJ1-6, with 7 bases identical to TRBD1. The germline gives CDR1 SGHTA, CDR2 FQGNSA. The CDR3 runs 14 residues. V gave up 1 base and J gave up 11 bases; unmatched junction bases: 5. The chain's CDR3 is CASSLDRDRTPLHF. CDR3 bases: TGTGCCAGCAGCTTAGACCGGGACAGAACACCCCTCCACTTT.

The genes are TRBV29-1 and TRBJ2-3; D gene ambiguous. Per germline, CDR1 SQVTM and CDR2 ANQGSEA. The CDR3 is made up of 10 amino acids. Trimming took off 7 bases at V and 6 bases at J, with 8 bases between the two ends. CDR3 sequence: CSARHDTQYF. CDR3 nucleotide sequence: TGCAGCGCAAGACATGATACGCAGTATTTT.

The DNA of the CDR3 is TGTGCCAGCGCCCCGGGAACCGGGGAGCTGTTTTTT. As protein: CASAPGTGELFF. This sequence joins TRBV18 and TRBJ2-2, with TRBD2 as a possible D gene (5 bases). The CDR3 spans 12 residues. Trimming stripped 8 bases from V and 5 bases from J, with 9 bases between. Germline V gene data show CDR1 as KGHSH and CDR2 as LQKENI.

The genes are TRBV29-1 and TRBJ1-1; no reliable D call. The CDR3 loop spans 13 amino acids. From germline, CDR1 is SQVTM and CDR2 ANQGSEA. The CDR3 DNA follows: TGCAGTGGCGGGGTTGGGATGAACACTGAAGCTTTCTTT. This encodes CSGGVGMNTEAFF.